This T cell receptor beta chain derives from a study of monozygotic twins with inflammatory bowel disease (dated by TCRdb to 2018 to 2020). A note on the overall study: In total, about 30 monozygotic twin pairs made up the full study: 19 Danish pairs, all IBD-discordant, plus nine German pairs, of which four were IBD-concordant and five were IBD-discordant. The search for disease-associated traits relied mainly on comparing, within discordant pairs, IBD patients with their genetically identical healthy co-twins. Each individual had, on average, about 151 000 unique TCRalpha sequences and 181 000 unique TCRbeta sequences available for analysis. Summary of the overall study and its limitations: Because patients received different immunosuppressive treatments, the repertoires may have picked up extra background noise and variability between individuals. The results gave no support for a single strong signal or clonotype linked to IBD. Fewer clonotypes were shared with other individuals by IBD patients than by healthy twins, most markedly in patients showing signs of disease activity. TCRbeta repertoire diversity, by inverse Simpson index, was decreased in IBD patients compared with their healthy co-twins. Distinction between different T cell subtypes could not be achieved in the analysis. Repertoire similarity did not differ between concordant and discordant twins, which could be due to limited statistical power.

A remark on this clonotype: What this receptor recognizes is not known.

A roughly 2.5 ml peripheral blood sample was drawn into PAXgene tubes per donor and stored at -80°C. Total RNA was isolated from whole blood with the PAXgene blood miRNA kit on an automated QIAcube, without T cell sorting. Deep TCRalpha and TCRbeta repertoire profiling with unique molecular barcoding was performed on peripheral blood of monozygotic twin pairs concordant or discordant for inflammatory bowel disease. Smoking habits were recorded for all twin pairs, and individuals were classified as current, former or never smokers. The cysteine opens and the phenylalanine closes a CDR3 of 15 amino acids. DNA for this receptor is not on file. CDR1 and CDR2 are read off the germline V gene (reference sequence) as SEHNR and FQNEAQ. Library preparation was by 5' RACE. Preparation of each TCR library used 3,000 to 3,500 ng of total RNA. For each sample, cDNA was synthesized in eight separate reactions using SMARTScribe reverse transcriptase. During cDNA synthesis, template switching was used to introduce unique molecular identifiers that contained a 6-nucleotide sample barcode. Amplification of TCRalpha and TCRbeta cDNA involved two nested PCRs of 16 and 9 cycles, and each PCR was followed by bead purification. Before amplification, cDNA was treated with uracil DNA-glycosylase and purified using the QIAquick PCR purification kit. In the second PCR, Illumina TruSeq-compatible adapters and sample-specific barcodes were added. Library quality and concentration were checked on TapeStation and Qubit, and libraries were pooled at about 5 ng each. Sequencing of the pooled libraries was done on an Illumina HiSeq2500 single-index Rapid Run using custom sequencing primers and 2 x 100 bp reads. Turning to the authors' computational methods: PCR and sequencing errors were corrected by UMI-based consensus assembly using MiGEC version 1.2.6. MiXCR version 2.1.1 was used for V(D)J alignment, clonotype assembly and CDR3 extraction. To normalise gene usage, clonotype sharing and MAIT/NKT TCR abundance, the top 1000, 10 000 and 20 000 clonotypes in each sample were analysed. After downsampling to 27 000 UMIs, diversity was calculated as the inverse Simpson index using the vegan R package. Paired Mann-Whitney U tests were applied to discordant twin pairs, and Benjamini-Hochberg correction was used for multiple testing. Based on TCRdb reprocessing of the reads, there is one entry per CDR3 protein sequence, and DNA is missing. The V and J calls were not made by the authors but by TCRdb's processing. The sample's table covers about 210,000 distinct CDR3 sequences. The ten largest clones take up roughly 1.5% of the sample.

This TCR derives from a human donor with ulcerative colitis or Crohn's disease, or a healthy co-twin of an affected twin (not recorded which). Sequences were obtained from blood. Recombination connected TRBV7-9 to TRBJ2-1; TCRdb lists TRBD2, though no DNA is available to test this call. The CDR3 protein sequence reads: CASSPRGGFWNEQFF.